The entry below gives a single TCR beta chain sequence along with its context. Only in-frame clones appear in the TCRdb table, and some are missing; sequencing was by immunoSEQ multiplex PCR. The sample shows some 58,000 clones, 80% to 95% of them seen only once. Germline-derived CDR1 and CDR2 are SGHNT and YYREEE (reference sequence). The junction had 9 bases not matched to a gene; V was cut back by 1 base and J by 0 bases. The CDR3 is made up of 18 amino acids. This entry comes from a study of blood T cell repertoires in COVID-19. The source material was peripheral blood. The origin of this receptor is a man between 50 and 59 years old with active COVID-19. The chain is built from TRBV5-4 and TRBJ1-5; 8 bases are shared with TRBD1. The CDR3 here is CASSLLDRAIDSNQPQHF. CDR3 bases: TGTGCCAGCAGCTTGTTGGACAGGGCGATTGATAGCAATCAGCCCCAGCATTTT. The full variable domain, its missing parts supplied by reference TRBV5-4 and TRBJ1-5, is ETGVTQSPTHLIKTRGQQVTLRCSSQSGHNTVSWYQQALGQGPQFIFQYYREEENGRGNFPPRFSGLQFPNYSSELNVNALELDDSALYLCASSLLDRAIDSNQPQHFGDGTRLSIL.